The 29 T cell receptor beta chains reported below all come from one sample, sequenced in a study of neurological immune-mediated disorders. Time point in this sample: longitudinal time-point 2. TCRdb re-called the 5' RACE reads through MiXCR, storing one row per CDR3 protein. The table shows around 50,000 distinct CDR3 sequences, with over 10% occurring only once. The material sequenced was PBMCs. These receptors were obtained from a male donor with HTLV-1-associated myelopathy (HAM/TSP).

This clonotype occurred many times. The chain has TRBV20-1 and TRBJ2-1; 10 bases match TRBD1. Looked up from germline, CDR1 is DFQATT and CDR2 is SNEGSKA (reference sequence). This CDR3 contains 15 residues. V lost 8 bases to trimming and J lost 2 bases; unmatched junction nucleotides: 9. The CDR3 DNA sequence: TGCAGTCCGGGAAGGGGACAGGGGACCTACAATGAGCAGTTCTTC. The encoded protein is CSPGRGQGTYNEQFF.

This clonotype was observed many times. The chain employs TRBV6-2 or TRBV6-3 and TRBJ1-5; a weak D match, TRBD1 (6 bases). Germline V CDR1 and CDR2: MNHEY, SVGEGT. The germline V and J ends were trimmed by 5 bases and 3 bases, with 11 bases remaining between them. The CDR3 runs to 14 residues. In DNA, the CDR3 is TGTGCCAGCAGTCCGGGACATAACAATCAGCCCCAGCATTTT. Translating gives CASSPGHNNQPQHF.

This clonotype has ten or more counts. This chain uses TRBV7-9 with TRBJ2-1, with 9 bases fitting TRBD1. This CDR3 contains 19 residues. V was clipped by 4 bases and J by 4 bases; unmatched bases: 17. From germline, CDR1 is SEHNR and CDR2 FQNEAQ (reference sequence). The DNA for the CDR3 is TGTGCCAGCAGCTACCAATTGACAGGGGGAGAGGGTACTTACAATGAGCAGTTCTTC. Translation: CASSYQLTGGEGTYNEQFF.

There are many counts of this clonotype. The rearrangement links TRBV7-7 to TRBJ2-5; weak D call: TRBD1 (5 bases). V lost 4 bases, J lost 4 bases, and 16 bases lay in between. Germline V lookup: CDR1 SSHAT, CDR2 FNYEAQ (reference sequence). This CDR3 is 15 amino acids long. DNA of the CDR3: TGTGCCAGCAGCTCAGACCGGACACCCCCAGAGACCCAGTACTTC. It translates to CASSSDRTPPETQYF.

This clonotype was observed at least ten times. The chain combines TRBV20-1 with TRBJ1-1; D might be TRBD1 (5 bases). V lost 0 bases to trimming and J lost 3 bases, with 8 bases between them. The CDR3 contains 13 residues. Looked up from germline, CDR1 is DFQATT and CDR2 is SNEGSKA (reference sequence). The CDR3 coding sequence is TGCAGTGCTAGAGATGTGGGGGACACTGAAGCTTTCTTT. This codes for CSARDVGDTEAFF.

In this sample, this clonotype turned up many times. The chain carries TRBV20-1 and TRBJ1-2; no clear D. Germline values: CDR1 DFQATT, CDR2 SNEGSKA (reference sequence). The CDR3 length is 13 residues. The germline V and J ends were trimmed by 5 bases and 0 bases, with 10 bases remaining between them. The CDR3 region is CSAPPGANYGYTF. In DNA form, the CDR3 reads TGCAGTGCTCCTCCCGGGGCTAACTATGGCTACACCTTC.

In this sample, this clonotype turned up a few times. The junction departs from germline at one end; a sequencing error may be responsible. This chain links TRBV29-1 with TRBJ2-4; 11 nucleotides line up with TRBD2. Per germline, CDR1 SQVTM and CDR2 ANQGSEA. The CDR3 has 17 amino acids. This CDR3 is CSASLAGGRFAKNIQYF. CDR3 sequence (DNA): TGTAGCGCCAGCCTAGCGGGGGGTCGTTTTGCCAAAAACATTCAGTACTTC.

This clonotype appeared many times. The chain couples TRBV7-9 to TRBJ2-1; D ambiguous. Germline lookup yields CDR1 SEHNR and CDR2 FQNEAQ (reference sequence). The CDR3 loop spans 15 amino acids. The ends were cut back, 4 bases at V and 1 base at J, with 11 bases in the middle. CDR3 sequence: CASSSAVQSYNEQFF. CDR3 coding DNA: TGTGCCAGCAGCTCCGCAGTTCAGTCCTACAATGAGCAGTTCTTC. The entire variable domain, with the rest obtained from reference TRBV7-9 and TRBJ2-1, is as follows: DTGVSQNPRHKITKRGQNVTFRCDPISEHNRLYWYRQTLGQGPEFLTYFQNEAQLEKSRLLSDRFSAERPKGSFSTLEIQRTEQGDSAMYLCASSSAVQSYNEQFFGPGTRLTVL.

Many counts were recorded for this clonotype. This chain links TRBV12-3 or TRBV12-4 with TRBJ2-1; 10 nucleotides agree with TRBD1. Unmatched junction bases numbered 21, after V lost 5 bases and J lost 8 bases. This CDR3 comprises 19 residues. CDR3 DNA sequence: TGTGCCAGCAGTAAGGACAGGGGGATAGGGGTTTTACGTTTCGATGAGCAGTTCTTC. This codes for CASSKDRGIGVLRFDEQFF.

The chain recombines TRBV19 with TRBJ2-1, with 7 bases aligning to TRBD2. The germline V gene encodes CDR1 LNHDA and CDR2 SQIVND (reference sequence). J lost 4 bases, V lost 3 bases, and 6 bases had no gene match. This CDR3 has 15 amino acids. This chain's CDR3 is CASSIPAGIYNEQFF. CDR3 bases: TGTGCCAGTAGTATTCCAGCGGGGATTTACAATGAGCAGTTCTTC.

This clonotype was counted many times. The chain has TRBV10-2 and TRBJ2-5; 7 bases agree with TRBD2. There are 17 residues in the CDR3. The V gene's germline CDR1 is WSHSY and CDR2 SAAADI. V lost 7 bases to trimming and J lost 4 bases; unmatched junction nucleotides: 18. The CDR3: CASMDSPGGFSIETQYF. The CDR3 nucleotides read TGCGCCAGCATGGATTCTCCGGGAGGTTTCAGTATAGAGACCCAGTACTTC.

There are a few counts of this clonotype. The CDR3 protein is CASSTQRTGGKETQYF. CDR3 coding DNA: TGTGCCAGCAGCACCCAACGGACAGGGGGCAAGGAGACCCAGTACTTC. The J gene is TRBJ2-5, the V gene TRBV28, with TRBD1 identical over 11 bases. V dropped 6 bases and J dropped 5; count of bases not matched to a gene: 11. CDR1 is MDHEN and CDR2 is SYDVKM in the germline V gene. CDR3 length: 16 amino acids.

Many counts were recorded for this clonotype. CDR3 DNA sequence: TGCGCCAGCAGCTTGGATAGTACAGGATTTTTCAATTCACCCCTCCACTTT. The encoded protein is CASSLDSTGFFNSPLHF. The V and J genes are TRBV5-1 and TRBJ1-6, with a tentative D call TRBD1 (5 bases). The germline gives CDR1 SGHRS, CDR2 YFSETQ. Deletions cut 0 bases from V and 7 bases from J, with 17 bases between. CDR3 length: 17 residues.

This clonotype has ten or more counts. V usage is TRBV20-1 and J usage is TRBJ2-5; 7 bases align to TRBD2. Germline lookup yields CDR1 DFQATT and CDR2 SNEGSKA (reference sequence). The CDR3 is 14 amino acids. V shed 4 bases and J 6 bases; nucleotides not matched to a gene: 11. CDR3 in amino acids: CSAKRDPLGKTQYF. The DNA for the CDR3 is TGCAGTGCTAAGCGGGATCCTCTGGGGAAGACCCAGTACTTC.

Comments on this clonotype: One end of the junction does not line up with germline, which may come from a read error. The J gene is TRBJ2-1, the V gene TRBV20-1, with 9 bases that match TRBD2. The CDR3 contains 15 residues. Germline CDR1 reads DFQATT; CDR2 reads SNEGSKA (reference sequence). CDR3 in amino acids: CSARDRRTSEDEHFF. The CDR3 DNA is TGCAGTGCTAGAGATAGGAGGACTAGCGAAGATGAGCATTTCTTC.

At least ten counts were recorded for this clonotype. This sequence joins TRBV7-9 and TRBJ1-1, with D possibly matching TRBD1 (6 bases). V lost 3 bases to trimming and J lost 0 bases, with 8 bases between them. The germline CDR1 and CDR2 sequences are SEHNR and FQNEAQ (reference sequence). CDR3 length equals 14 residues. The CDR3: CASSLTGLNTEAFF. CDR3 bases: TGTGCCAGCAGCTTGACAGGCTTGAACACTGAAGCTTTCTTT.

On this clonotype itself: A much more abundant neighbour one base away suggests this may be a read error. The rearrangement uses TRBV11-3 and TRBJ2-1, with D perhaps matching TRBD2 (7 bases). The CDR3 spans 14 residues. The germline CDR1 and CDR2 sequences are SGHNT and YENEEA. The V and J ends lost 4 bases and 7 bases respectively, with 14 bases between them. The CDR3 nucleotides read TGTGCCAGCAGCTCAATGGGGGGGCCAAATGAGCAGTTCTTC. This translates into CASSSMGGPNEQFF.

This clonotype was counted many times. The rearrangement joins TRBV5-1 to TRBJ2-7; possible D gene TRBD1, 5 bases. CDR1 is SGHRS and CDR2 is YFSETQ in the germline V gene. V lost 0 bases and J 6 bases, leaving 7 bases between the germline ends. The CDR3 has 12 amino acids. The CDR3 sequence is CASSLEGFEQYF. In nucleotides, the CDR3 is TGCGCCAGCAGCTTGGAGGGGTTCGAGCAGTACTTC.

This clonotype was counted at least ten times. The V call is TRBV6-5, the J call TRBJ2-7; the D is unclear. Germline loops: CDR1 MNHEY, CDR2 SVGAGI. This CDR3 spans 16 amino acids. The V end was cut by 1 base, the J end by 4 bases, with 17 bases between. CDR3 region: CASSYFAQSPLYEQYF. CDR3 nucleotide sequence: TGTGCCAGCAGTTACTTCGCCCAATCGCCTCTTTACGAGCAGTACTTC.

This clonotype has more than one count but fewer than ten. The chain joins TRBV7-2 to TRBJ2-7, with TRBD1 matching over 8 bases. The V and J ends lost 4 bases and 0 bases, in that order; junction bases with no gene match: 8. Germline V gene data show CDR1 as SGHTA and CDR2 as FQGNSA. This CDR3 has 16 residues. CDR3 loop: CASSSQGARSSYEQYF. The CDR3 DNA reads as TGTGCCAGCAGCTCTCAGGGGGCAAGGAGCTCCTACGAGCAGTACTTC.

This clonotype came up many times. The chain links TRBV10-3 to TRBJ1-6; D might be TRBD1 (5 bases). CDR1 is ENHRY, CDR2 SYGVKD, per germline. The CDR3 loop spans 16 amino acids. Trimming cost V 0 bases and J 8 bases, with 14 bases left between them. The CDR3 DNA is TGTGCCATCAGTGAGTCTCCAGGGAAGGTGGATTCACCCCTCCACTTT. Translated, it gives CAISESPGKVDSPLHF.

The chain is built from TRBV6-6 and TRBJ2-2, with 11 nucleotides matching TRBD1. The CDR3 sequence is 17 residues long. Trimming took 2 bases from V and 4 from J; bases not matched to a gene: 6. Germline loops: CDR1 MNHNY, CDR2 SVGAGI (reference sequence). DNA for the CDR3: TGTGCCAGCAGTTACGGACAGGGGGCGAGGGTCACCGGGGAGCTGTTTTTT. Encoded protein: CASSYGQGARVTGELFF.

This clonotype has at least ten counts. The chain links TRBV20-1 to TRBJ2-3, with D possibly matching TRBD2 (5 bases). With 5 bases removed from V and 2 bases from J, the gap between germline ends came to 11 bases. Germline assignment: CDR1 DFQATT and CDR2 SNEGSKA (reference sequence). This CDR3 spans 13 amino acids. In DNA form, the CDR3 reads TGCAGTGCTCCCCGGGGTACCACAGATACGCAGTATTTT. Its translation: CSAPRGTTDTQYF.

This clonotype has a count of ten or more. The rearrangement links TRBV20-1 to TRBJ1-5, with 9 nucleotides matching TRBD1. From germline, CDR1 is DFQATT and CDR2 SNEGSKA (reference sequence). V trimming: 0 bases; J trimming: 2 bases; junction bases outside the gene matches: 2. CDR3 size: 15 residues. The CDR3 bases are TGCAGTGCTAGAGATCGGGACAGGGGCAATCAGCCCCAGCATTTT. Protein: CSARDRDRGNQPQHF.

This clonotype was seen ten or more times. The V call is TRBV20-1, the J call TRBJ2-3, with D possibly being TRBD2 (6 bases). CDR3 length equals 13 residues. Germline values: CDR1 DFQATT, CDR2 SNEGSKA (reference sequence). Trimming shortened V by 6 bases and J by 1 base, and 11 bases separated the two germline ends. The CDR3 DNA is TGCAGTGCCTCGACGGGGGGCACAGATACGCAGTATTTT. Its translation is CSASTGGTDTQYF.

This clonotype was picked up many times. The CDR3 here is CASSPQWTASEAFF. The CDR3 nucleotides are TGTGCCAGCTCACCCCAATGGACAGCCAGTGAAGCTTTCTTT. The chain uses TRBV18 and TRBJ1-1, with TRBD1 as a possible D gene (6 bases). V was shortened by 3 bases and J by 7 bases, with 15 bases between the two germline ends. Per the germline V gene, CDR1 is KGHSH and CDR2 is LQKENI. This CDR3 comprises 14 residues.

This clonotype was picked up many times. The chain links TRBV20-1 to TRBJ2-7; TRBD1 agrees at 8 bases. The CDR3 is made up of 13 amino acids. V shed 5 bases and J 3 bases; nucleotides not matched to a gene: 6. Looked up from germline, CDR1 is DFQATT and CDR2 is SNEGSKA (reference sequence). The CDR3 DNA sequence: TGCAGTGCTGAAGGGGACAGGCTCTACGAGCAGTACTTC. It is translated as CSAEGDRLYEQYF.

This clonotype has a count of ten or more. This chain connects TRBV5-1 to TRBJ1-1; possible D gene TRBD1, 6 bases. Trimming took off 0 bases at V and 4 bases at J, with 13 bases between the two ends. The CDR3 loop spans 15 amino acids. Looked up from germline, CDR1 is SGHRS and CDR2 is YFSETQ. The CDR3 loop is CASSLDPRGPTEAFF. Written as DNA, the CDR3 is TGCGCCAGCAGCTTGGACCCCAGGGGCCCCACTGAAGCTTTCTTT.

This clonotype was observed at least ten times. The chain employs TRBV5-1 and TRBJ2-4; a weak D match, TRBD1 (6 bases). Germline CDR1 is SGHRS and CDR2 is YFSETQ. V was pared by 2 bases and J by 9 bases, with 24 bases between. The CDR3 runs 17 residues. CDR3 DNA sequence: TGCGCCAGCAGCTTACGGTCGCAGGGGAGTTCAGTGGGCATTCAGTACTTC. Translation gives CASSLRSQGSSVGIQYF. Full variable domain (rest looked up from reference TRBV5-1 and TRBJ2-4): KAGVTQTPRYLIKTRGQQVTLSCSPISGHRSVSWYQQTPGQGLQFLFEYFSETQRNKGNFPGRFSGRQFSNSRSEMNVSTLELGDSALYLCASSLRSQGSSVGIQYFGAGTRLSVL.